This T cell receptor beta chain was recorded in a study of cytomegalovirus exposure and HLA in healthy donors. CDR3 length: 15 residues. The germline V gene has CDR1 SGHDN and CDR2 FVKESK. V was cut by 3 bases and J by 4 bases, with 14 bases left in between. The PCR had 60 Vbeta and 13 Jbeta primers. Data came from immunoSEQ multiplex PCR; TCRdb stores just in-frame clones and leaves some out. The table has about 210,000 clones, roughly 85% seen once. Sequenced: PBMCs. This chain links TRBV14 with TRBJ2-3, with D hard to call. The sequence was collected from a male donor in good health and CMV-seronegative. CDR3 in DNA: TGTGCCAGCAGCCAGGCGGCCTCCCGGGCAGATACGCAGTATTTT. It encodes CASSQAASRADTQYF.